What follows are 7 T cell receptor beta chains derived from one specimen sequenced in a study of cytomegalovirus exposure and HLA in healthy donors (TCRdb year 2017). Libraries were prepared through the immunoSEQ multiplex PCR assay. A mixture of 60 forward primers for TCR Vbeta segments and 13 reverse primers for TCR Jbeta segments was used in the multiplex PCR. TCRdb took over this immuneACCESS table, retaining in-frame rearrangements with V and J assigned. Such tables are incomplete; in checked studies, under half of the missing clones stem from an unresolved V gene, and the remainder is unexplained. The sample includes some 190,000 clones, with about 77% observed a single time. The ten largest clones take up roughly 2.1% of the sample. The sequencing sample was made of PBMCs. These receptors were obtained from a woman in her thirties in good health and CMV-seropositive.

This clone was detected once. J is TRBJ2-6 and V is TRBV19; 7 bases match TRBD1. Trimming took 7 bases from V and 0 from J; bases not matched to a gene: 12. The CDR3 spans 18 residues. CDR1 and CDR2 from the germline V gene are LNHDA and SQIVND (reference sequence). CDR3 in DNA: TGTGCCAGTACCCTCGGGACAGCCCTTTTCTCTGGGGCCAACGTCCTGACTTTC. It translates to CASTLGTALFSGANVLTF. The variable domain in full, with the rest retrieved from reference TRBV19 and TRBJ2-6, is DGGITQSPKYLFRKEGQNVTLSCEQNLNHDAMYWYRQDPGQGLRLIYYSQIVNDFQKGDIAEGYSVSREKKESFPLTVTSAQKNPTAFYLCASTLGTALFSGANVLTFGAGSRLTVL.

This chain connects TRBV10-3 to TRBJ1-2, with 8 bases matching TRBD1. The CDR3 has 16 residues. Per germline, CDR1 ENHRY and CDR2 SYGVKD. V shed 4 bases and J 0 bases; nucleotides not matched to a gene: 7. In nucleotides, the CDR3 is TGTGCCATCAGTGTAGGGGCGGGACAGGCTAACTATGGCTACACCTTC. Translated, it gives CAISVGAGQANYGYTF.

The genes are TRBV7-8 and TRBJ1-2; D possibly corresponds to TRBD1 (5 bases). The germline V gene has CDR1 SGHVS and CDR2 FQNEAQ. CDR3 length equals 13 residues. Trimming stripped 0 bases from V and 3 bases from J, with 5 bases between. CDR3 amino acids: CASSLAGDYGYTF. The DNA for the CDR3 is TGTGCCAGCAGCTTAGCAGGGGACTATGGCTACACCTTC.

The rearrangement uses TRBV11-1 and TRBJ2-5; no clear D. The CDR3 consists of 14 residues. CDR1 is SGHAT and CDR2 is FQDESV in the germline V gene (reference sequence). V gave up 1 base and J gave up 4 bases, with 10 bases separating them. CDR3 DNA: TGTGCCAGCAGCTTAGGCCTAGAAGTAGAGACCCAGTACTTC. It yields the protein CASSLGLEVETQYF.

J is TRBJ1-3 and V is TRBV4-2; the match to TRBD1 covers 7 bases. CDR1 and CDR2 (germline): LGHNA, YNFKEQ. The trim removed 2 bases at V and 2 bases at J, leaving 0 bases unmatched. There are 14 residues in the CDR3. The CDR3 sequence: CASSQTGAGNTIYF. CDR3 nucleotides: TGTGCCAGCAGCCAAACAGGGGCTGGAAACACCATATATTTT.

The chain joins TRBV7-3 to TRBJ2-3, with TRBD2 identical over 14 bases. Unmatched junction bases numbered 2, after V lost 1 base and J lost 2 bases. The CDR3 totals 17 residues. Germline CDR1 reads SGHTA; CDR2 reads FQGTGA. The CDR3 sequence is CASSLRGLAGDTDTQYF. The CDR3 DNA reads TGTGCCAGCAGCTTAAGGGGACTAGCGGGGGACACAGATACGCAGTATTTT.

V and J are TRBV9 and TRBJ1-1; 8 bases align to TRBD1. J was trimmed by 6 bases and V by 0 bases; bases with no gene match: 13. The CDR3 sequence is 17 residues long. CDR1 SGDLS and CDR2 YYNGEE come from the germline V gene. CDR3 in DNA: TGTGCCAGCAGCGTAGATGGCAGGGGGCTTTATGGGTCTGAAGCTTTCTTT. This encodes CASSVDGRGLYGSEAFF.